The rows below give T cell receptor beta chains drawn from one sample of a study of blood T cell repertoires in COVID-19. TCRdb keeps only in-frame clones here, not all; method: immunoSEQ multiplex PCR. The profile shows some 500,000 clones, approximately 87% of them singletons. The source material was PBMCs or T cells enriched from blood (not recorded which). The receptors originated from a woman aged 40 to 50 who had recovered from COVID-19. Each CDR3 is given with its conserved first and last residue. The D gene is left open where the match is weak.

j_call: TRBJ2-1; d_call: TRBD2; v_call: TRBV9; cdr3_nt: TGTGCCAGCAGCGGCGGGACTAGCCCAAGAGGCTACAATGAGCAGTTCTTC; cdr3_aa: CASSGGTSPRGYNEQFF
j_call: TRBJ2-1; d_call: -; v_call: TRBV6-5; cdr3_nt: TGTGCCAGCAGTTCCGGGAGCGCTTACAATGAGCAGTTCTTC; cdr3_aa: CASSSGSAYNEQFF
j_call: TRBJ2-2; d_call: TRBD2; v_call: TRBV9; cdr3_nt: TGTGCCAGCAGCGTAGGAGCGGGGAGCCAAGGGGAGCTGTTTTTT; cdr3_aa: CASSVGAGSQGELFF
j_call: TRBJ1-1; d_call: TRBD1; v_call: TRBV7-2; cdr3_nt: TGTGCCAGCAGCCCGAGACAGGGGTGGACTGAAGCTTTCTTT; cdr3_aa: CASSPRQGWTEAFF
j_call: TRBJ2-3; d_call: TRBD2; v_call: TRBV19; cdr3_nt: TGTGCCACCGGACTAGCGGGAGCAGATACGCAGTATTTT; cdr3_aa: CATGLAGADTQYF
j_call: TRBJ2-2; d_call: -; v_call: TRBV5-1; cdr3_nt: TGCGCCAGCAGCTTGGATCCGGGGACCGGGGAGCTGTTTTTT; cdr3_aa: CASSLDPGTGELFF
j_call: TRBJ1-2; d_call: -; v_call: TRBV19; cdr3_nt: TGTGCCAGTAGTATCCGGGGGGCGATCTCTCCGTATGGCTACACCTTC; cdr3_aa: CASSIRGAISPYGYTF
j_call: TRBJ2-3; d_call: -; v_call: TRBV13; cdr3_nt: TGTGCCAGCAGCCGAGCTGGCACAGATACGCAGTATTTT; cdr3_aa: CASSRAGTDTQYF
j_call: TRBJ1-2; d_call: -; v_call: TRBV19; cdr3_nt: TGTGCCAGTAGTATCGGGGTGGACTATGGCTACACCTTC; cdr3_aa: CASSIGVDYGYTF
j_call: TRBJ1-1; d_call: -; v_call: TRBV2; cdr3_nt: TGTGCCAGCAGTGGAGACAGGTCGAACACTGAAGCTTTCTTT; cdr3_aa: CASSGDRSNTEAFF